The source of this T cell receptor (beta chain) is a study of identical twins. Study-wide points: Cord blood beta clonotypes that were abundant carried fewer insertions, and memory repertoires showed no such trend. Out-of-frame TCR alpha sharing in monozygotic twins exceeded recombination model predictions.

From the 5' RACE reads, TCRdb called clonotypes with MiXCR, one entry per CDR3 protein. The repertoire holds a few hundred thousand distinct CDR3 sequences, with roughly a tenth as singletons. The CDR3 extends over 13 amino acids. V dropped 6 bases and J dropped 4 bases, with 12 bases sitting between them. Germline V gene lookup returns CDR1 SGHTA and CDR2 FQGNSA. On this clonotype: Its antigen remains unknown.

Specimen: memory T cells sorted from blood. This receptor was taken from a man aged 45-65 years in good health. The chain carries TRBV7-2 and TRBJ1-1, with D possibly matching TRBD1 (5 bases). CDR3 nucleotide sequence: TGTGCCAGCAGATTTACCGGGGGCACTGAAGCTTTCTTT. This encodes CASRFTGGTEAFF.